What follows are 22 T cell receptor beta chains derived from one specimen sequenced in a study of beta chain features in type 1 diabetes. General study results and limits: In every one of the four CD4+ subsets, TCRB CDR3s were moderately but significantly shorter in Type 1 diabetes patients.

Reverse transcription of all isolated RNA meant that expressed TCRB transcripts were sequenced. TCRdb's copy holds only in-frame clones and misses some; the assay was immunoSEQ multiplex PCR. The sample holds nearly 700,000 clones, roughly 13% seen once. Which antigens these TCRs recognize remains unknown. The sequencing sample was made of naive CD4+ T cells from blood. These receptors all stem from a man between 18 and 29 years old with type 1 diabetes.

V gene TRBV11-2 combines with J gene TRBJ2-1; the match to TRBD1 covers 8 bases. This CDR3 region has 15 residues. With V trimmed by 1 base and J by 4 bases, 3 bases remained unmatched. Per germline, CDR1 SGHAT and CDR2 FQNNGV. The CDR3 DNA is TGTGCCAGCAGCTTAGGGGACAGGCAATACAATGAGCAGTTCTTC. Its translation: CASSLGDRQYNEQFF.

The CDR3 DNA reads TGTGCCAGCAGCTTAGAGAGGCGGGGGAACTATGGCTACACCTTC. Encoded protein: CASSLERRGNYGYTF. The V and J genes are TRBV13 and TRBJ1-2; D perhaps matches TRBD1 (5 bases). Deletions cut 1 base from V and 2 bases from J, with 11 bases between. Germline CDR1 and CDR2: PRHDT and FYEKMQ (reference sequence). This CDR3 spans 15 amino acids.

This clone was detected only a few times. This chain uses TRBV29-1 with TRBJ1-5, with no clear D. V lost 5 bases to trimming and J lost 2 bases, with 7 bases between them. This CDR3 spans 12 amino acids. Germline CDR1 reads SQVTM; CDR2 reads ANQGSEA. CDR3 sequence reads: CSVRGGNQPQHF. The CDR3 bases are TGCAGCGTTCGGGGAGGCAATCAGCCCCAGCATTTT.

This clone was detected only a few times. CDR3 sequence: CASSGDSRAIGYTF. The CDR3 DNA follows: TGTGCCAGTAGTGGGGACTCAAGGGCGATTGGCTACACCTTC. The chain links TRBV19 to TRBJ1-2; the D gene is possibly TRBD1 (5 bases). V lost 5 bases to trimming and J lost 7 bases, with 17 bases between them. This CDR3 spans 14 amino acids. Germline-derived CDR1 and CDR2 are LNHDA and SQIVND (reference sequence).

J is TRBJ1-1 and V is TRBV9, with 7 positions matching TRBD1. Germline V gene data show CDR1 as SGDLS and CDR2 as YYNGEE. V trimming: 4 bases; J trimming: 2 bases; junction bases outside the gene matches: 8. This CDR3 has 15 residues. Written as DNA, the CDR3 is TGTGCCAGCAGCACCCGACAGGGCATAAACACTGAAGCTTTCTTT. Amino acid sequence: CASSTRQGINTEAFF. Combining the CDR3 with reference TRBV9 and TRBJ1-1 gives the whole variable domain DSGVTQTPKHLITATGQRVTLRCSPRSGDLSVYWYQQSLDQGLQFLIQYYNGEERAKGNILERFSAQQFPDLHSELNLSSLELGDSALYFCASSTRQGINTEAFFGQGTRLTVV.

This clone was seen more than once but under ten times. The chain employs TRBV25-1 and TRBJ1-5; TRBD1 is a possible D gene (6 bases). The CDR3 runs to 14 residues. V was clipped by 4 bases and J by 4 bases, with 11 bases between them. The V gene's germline CDR1 is MGHDK and CDR2 SYGVNS. The CDR3 spells CASSARDKNQPQHF. The CDR3, as DNA: TGTGCCAGCAGTGCCCGGGACAAGAATCAGCCCCAGCATTTT.

This clone came up a few times. J is TRBJ2-7 and V is TRBV6-1, with TRBD1 identical over 7 bases. With 6 bases clipped from V and 1 base from J, the junction kept 6 bases outside the gene matches. CDR1 and CDR2 (germline): MNHNS, SASEGT. This CDR3 region has 14 residues. The CDR3 is CASSPTGVSYEQYF. CDR3 nucleotide sequence: TGTGCCAGCAGCCCCACAGGGGTTTCCTACGAGCAGTACTTC.

This clone was seen a few times. J is TRBJ1-2 and V is TRBV5-6; D is uncertain. The CDR3 has 12 amino acids. Trimming took 7 bases from V and 4 from J, leaving 11 bases between them. Germline CDR1 reads SGHDT; CDR2 reads YYEEEE. The CDR3 region is CASLKGPYGYTF. As DNA, the CDR3 is TGTGCCAGCCTCAAAGGCCCCTATGGCTACACCTTC. Combining the CDR3 with reference TRBV5-6 and TRBJ1-2 gives the whole variable domain DAGVTQSPTHLIKTRGQQVTLRCSPKSGHDTVSWYQQALGQGPQFIFQYYEEEERQRGNFPDRFSGHQFPNYSSELNVNALLLGDSALYLCASLKGPYGYTFGSGTRLTVV.

V is TRBV27 and J is TRBJ1-6; D uncertain. The CDR3 is 16 amino acids. Germline CDR1 is MNHEY and CDR2 is SMNVEV (reference sequence). Trimming left V 3 bases short and J 5 bases short, with 14 bases between. CDR3 DNA sequence: TGTGCCAGCAGTTTGGGAGCCGGAACACATAATTCACCCCTCCACTTT. Protein sequence: CASSLGAGTHNSPLHF.

A single count supports this clone. Here the CDR3 DNA reads TGTGCCAGCAGCTTGGGAGGGACAGGGGACACCGGGGAGCTGTTTTTT. Amino acids: CASSLGGTGDTGELFF. This rearrangement joins TRBV5-4 to TRBJ2-2; 10 bases are a match to TRBD1. Germline-derived CDR1 and CDR2 are SGHNT and YYREEE (reference sequence). Germline trimming cut 0 bases from V and 3 bases from J; bases unmatched to any gene: 2. This CDR3 contains 16 residues.

Points on this clone: The same CDR3 can be traced to other DNA sequences in this sample. The chain has TRBV29-1 and TRBJ1-3; 9 bases agree with TRBD1. Germline assignment: CDR1 SQVTM and CDR2 ANQGSEA. The CDR3 has 13 amino acids. J gave up 4 bases and V 6 bases, and 4 bases lay outside the gene matches. Written as DNA, the CDR3 is TGCAGCGTGGACGGACAGGGGGGAAACACCATATATTTT. This gives the protein CSVDGQGGNTIYF.

This clone has more than one count but fewer than ten. The chain combines TRBV5-1 with TRBJ1-6; D call uncertain. The CDR3 totals 15 residues. V gave up 0 bases and J gave up 7 bases, with 11 bases separating them. Germline V lookup: CDR1 SGHRS, CDR2 YFSETQ. Written as DNA, the CDR3 is TGCGCCAGCAGCTTGGATCAGGCCCCGAATTCACCCCTCCACTTT. Translated: CASSLDQAPNSPLHF.

This clone appeared a few times. The chain has TRBV11-2 and TRBJ2-1; 9 nucleotides match TRBD2. Germline V gene data show CDR1 as SGHAT and CDR2 as FQNNGV. The trim removed 1 base at V and 4 bases at J, leaving 2 bases unmatched. The CDR3 covers 15 residues. CDR3: CASSLGLAVYNEQFF. CDR3 in DNA: TGTGCCAGCAGCTTAGGACTAGCGGTTTACAATGAGCAGTTCTTC. Full variable domain (remainder filled in from reference TRBV11-2 and TRBJ2-1): EAGVAQSPRYKIIEKRQSVAFWCNPISGHATLYWYQQILGQGPKLLIQFQNNGVVDDSQLPKDRFSAERLKGVDSTLKIQPAKLEDSAVYLCASSLGLAVYNEQFFGPGTRLTVL.

The CDR3 DNA follows: TGCAGCGTTGAAGATCCGGCAGGGGGCTGGTCCTACGAGCAGTACTTC. It encodes CSVEDPAGGWSYEQYF. The V and J genes are TRBV29-1 and TRBJ2-7, with 8 bases lining up with TRBD1. The V gene end was trimmed by 0 bases and the J gene end by 1 base; junction bases not matched to a gene: 8. The CDR3 consists of 16 residues. CDR1 is SQVTM and CDR2 is ANQGSEA in the germline V gene.

CDR3 in DNA: TGTGCCAGCAGCTTCAGGCCCACAGATACGCAGTATTTT. Translating it yields CASSFRPTDTQYF. The chain carries TRBV9 and TRBJ2-3; D is unclear. V was shortened by 4 bases and J by 2 bases, with 8 bases between the two germline ends. CDR3 size: 13 residues. Germline CDR1 reads SGDLS; CDR2 reads YYNGEE.

In this sample, this clone turned up a few times. The V gene is TRBV7-2, the J gene TRBJ2-7; D unclear. This CDR3 region has 13 residues. Germline V lookup: CDR1 SGHTA, CDR2 FQGNSA. V was cut by 7 bases and J by 1 base, with 11 bases left in between. CDR3 in amino acids: CASIVGGSYEQYF. DNA for the CDR3: TGTGCCAGCATTGTGGGCGGTTCCTACGAGCAGTACTTC. The entire variable domain, with the rest obtained from reference TRBV7-2 and TRBJ2-7, is as follows: GAGVSQSPSNKVTEKGKDVELRCDPISGHTALYWYRQSLGQGLEFLIYFQGNSAPDKSGLPSDRFSAERTGGSVSTLTIQRTQQEDSAVYLCASIVGGSYEQYFGPGTRLTVT.

The rearrangement joins TRBV15 to TRBJ2-6; D tentatively reads TRBD1 or TRBD2 (5 bases each). V lost 0 bases and J 2 bases, leaving 8 bases between the germline ends. Germline V gene data show CDR1 as LNHNV and CDR2 as YYDKDF (reference sequence). The CDR3 is made up of 16 amino acids. The DNA of the CDR3 is TGTGCCACCAGCAGAGATGGGGGAGCTGGGGCCAACGTCCTGACTTTC. Amino acids: CATSRDGGAGANVLTF.

There are a few counts of this clone. The chain employs TRBV29-1 and TRBJ2-1; D remains ambiguous. Germline-derived CDR1 and CDR2 are SQVTM and ANQGSEA. There are 15 residues in the CDR3. Trimming took off 4 bases at V and 0 bases at J, with 13 bases between the two ends. The CDR3, as DNA: TGCAGCGTTGTTTCGGCGAAGAGCTCCTACAATGAGCAGTTCTTC. As protein: CSVVSAKSSYNEQFF.

V is TRBV30 and J is TRBJ1-4; 7 bases agree with TRBD1. V lost 1 base and J lost 10; bases outside the gene matches: 9. The CDR3 extends over 14 amino acids. CDR1 and CDR2 (germline): GTSNPN, SVGIG (reference sequence). The chain's CDR3 is CAWSAGQVRGKLFF. DNA of the CDR3: TGTGCCTGGAGTGCCGGACAGGTTAGGGGAAAACTGTTTTTT. The entire variable domain, with the rest obtained from reference TRBV30 and TRBJ1-4, is as follows: SQTIHQWPATLVQPVGSPLSLECTVEGTSNPNLYWYRQAAGRGLQLLFYSVGIGQISSEVPQNLSASRPQDRQFILSSKKLLLSDSGFYLCAWSAGQVRGKLFFGSGTQLSVL.

In nucleotides, the CDR3 is TGTGCCAGCAGCCAAGAGGGTAGCGGGGGAGAAAACTACAATGAGCAGTTCTTC. Protein: CASSQEGSGGENYNEQFF. The J gene is TRBJ2-1, the V gene TRBV4-2; 9 bases line up with TRBD2. Per germline, CDR1 LGHNA and CDR2 YNFKEQ. This CDR3 region has 18 residues. With V trimmed by 0 bases and J by 3 bases, 9 bases remained unmatched.

The rearrangement links TRBV28 to TRBJ2-7; 7 bases are a match to TRBD1. The germline gives CDR1 MDHEN, CDR2 SYDVKM. There are 16 residues in the CDR3. Trimming took 4 bases from V and 5 from J; bases not matched to a gene: 14. The CDR3 DNA follows: TGTGCCAGCAGTTACGTCAAGGACCAGGGGGTCCACGAGCAGTACTTC. Its translation is CASSYVKDQGVHEQYF.

V usage is TRBV6-5 and J usage is TRBJ2-7; TRBD1 matches at 7 bases. Per germline, CDR1 MNHEY and CDR2 SVGAGI. With V trimmed by 7 bases and J by 7 bases, 13 bases remained unmatched. CDR3 size: 14 residues. CDR3 amino acids: CASIKSVGGREQYF. Written as DNA, the CDR3 is TGTGCCAGCATCAAGTCAGTAGGGGGCCGGGAGCAGTACTTC.